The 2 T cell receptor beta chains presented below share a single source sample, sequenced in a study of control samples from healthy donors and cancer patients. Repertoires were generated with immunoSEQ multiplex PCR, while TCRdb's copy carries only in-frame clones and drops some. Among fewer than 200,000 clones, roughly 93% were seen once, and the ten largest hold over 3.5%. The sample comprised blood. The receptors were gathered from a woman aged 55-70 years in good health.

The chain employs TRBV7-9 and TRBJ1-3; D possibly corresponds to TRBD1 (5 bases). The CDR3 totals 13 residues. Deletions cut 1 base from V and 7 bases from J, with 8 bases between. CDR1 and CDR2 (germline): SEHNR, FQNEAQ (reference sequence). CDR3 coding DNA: TGTGCCAGCAGCTTAGTCGAGGGGAACACCATATATTTT. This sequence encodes CASSLVEGNTIYF.

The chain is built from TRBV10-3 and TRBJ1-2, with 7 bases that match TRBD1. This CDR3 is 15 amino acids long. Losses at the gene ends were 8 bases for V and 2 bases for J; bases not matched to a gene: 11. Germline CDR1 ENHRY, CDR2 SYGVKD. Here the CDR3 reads CAIWGGGDSNYGYTF. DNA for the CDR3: TGTGCCATCTGGGGGGGCGGGGACAGCAACTATGGCTACACCTTC.